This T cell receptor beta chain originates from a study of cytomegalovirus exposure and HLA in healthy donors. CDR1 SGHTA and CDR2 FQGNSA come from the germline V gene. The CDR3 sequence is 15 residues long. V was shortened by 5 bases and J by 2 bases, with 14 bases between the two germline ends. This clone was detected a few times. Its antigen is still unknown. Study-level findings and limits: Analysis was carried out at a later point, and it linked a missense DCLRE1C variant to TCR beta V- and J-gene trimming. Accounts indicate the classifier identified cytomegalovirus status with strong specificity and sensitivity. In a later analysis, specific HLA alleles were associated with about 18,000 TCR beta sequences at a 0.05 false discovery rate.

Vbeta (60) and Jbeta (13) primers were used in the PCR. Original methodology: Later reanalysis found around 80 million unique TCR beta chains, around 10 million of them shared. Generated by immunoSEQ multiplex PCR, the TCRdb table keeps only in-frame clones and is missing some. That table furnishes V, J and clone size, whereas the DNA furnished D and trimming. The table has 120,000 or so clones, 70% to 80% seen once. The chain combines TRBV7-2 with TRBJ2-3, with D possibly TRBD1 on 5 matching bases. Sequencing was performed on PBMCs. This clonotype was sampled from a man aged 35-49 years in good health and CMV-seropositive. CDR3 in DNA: TGTGCCAGCAGCCTCCTCCAGGGCCTCACAGATACGCAGTATTTT. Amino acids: CASSLLQGLTDTQYF.